These 24 T cell receptor beta chains originate from one sample sequenced in a study of blood T cell repertoires in COVID-19. Clones were read by immunoSEQ multiplex PCR, and TCRdb kept only the in-frame ones, dropping some. This table holds over 120,000 clones, approximately 84% found once. Sequenced input: peripheral blood. The receptors here all came from a woman aged 55-69 years with acute or convalescent COVID-19.

This chain connects TRBV2 to TRBJ2-3; no firm D call. Germline lookup yields CDR1 SNHLY and CDR2 FYNNEI. The V end lost 8 bases, the J end lost 4 bases, and 10 bases lay between the germline ends. The CDR3 contains 12 residues. CDR3 nucleotide sequence: TGTGCCAGCTCCGGGTTTTCAGATACGCAGTATTTT. Its translation: CASSGFSDTQYF.

V gene TRBV12-3 or TRBV12-4 combines with J gene TRBJ1-1; D gene uncertain. V was shortened by 1 base and J by 6 bases, with 9 bases between the two germline ends. The CDR3 length is 13 residues. The CDR3 loop reads CASSLVSDAEAFF. CDR3 DNA: TGTGCCAGCAGTTTAGTTAGCGATGCTGAAGCTTTCTTT.

V is TRBV6-5 and J is TRBJ2-4, with 10 bases aligning to TRBD1. Germline CDR1 reads MNHEY; CDR2 reads SVGAGI. The CDR3 is 15 residues long. J was trimmed by 8 bases and V by 5 bases; bases with no gene match: 9. CDR3 residues: CASSTTGGRGDIQYF. DNA for the CDR3: TGTGCCAGCAGTACGACAGGGGGCCGTGGTGACATTCAGTACTTC.

This clone was observed once. The J gene is TRBJ1-2, the V gene TRBV5-4, with D uncertain. The ends were cut back, 4 bases at V and 7 bases at J, with 17 bases in the middle. The CDR3 is made up of 14 amino acids. The germline CDR1 and CDR2 sequences are SGHNT and YYREEE (reference sequence). The CDR3, as DNA: TGTGCCAGCAGCCGTAGCCTGGGAGTAGGTGGCTACACCTTC. Protein: CASSRSLGVGGYTF.

The CDR3 nucleotides read TGTGCCTGGAGTACTAGCGGGAGGGCCGACGAGCAGTACTTC. It translates to CAWSTSGRADEQYF. The chain carries TRBV30 and TRBJ2-7, with 13 bases matching TRBD2. The CDR3 has 14 residues. Germline V gene lookup returns CDR1 GTSNPN and CDR2 SVGIG (reference sequence). With V trimmed by 2 bases and J by 5 bases, 3 bases remained unmatched. The variable domain in full, with the rest retrieved from reference TRBV30 and TRBJ2-7, is SQTIHQWPATLVQPVGSPLSLECTVEGTSNPNLYWYRQAAGRGLQLLFYSVGIGQISSEVPQNLSASRPQDRQFILSSKKLLLSDSGFYLCAWSTSGRADEQYFGPGTRLTVT.

The chain combines TRBV15 with TRBJ2-7; perhaps TRBD1 as D (6 bases). In germline, CDR1 is LNHNV, CDR2 YYDKDF (reference sequence). Trimming stripped 3 bases from V and 6 bases from J, with 12 bases between. This CDR3 has 13 residues. The CDR3 nucleotides are TGTGCCACCAGCAGGGGCACAGGGAGCGAGCAGTACTTC. As protein: CATSRGTGSEQYF. The complete variable domain, with remaining parts taken from reference TRBV15 and TRBJ2-7, reads DAMVIQNPRYQVTQFGKPVTLSCSQTLNHNVMYWYQQKSSQAPKLLFHYYDKDFNNEADTPDNFQSRRPNTSFCFLDIRSPGLGDTAMYLCATSRGTGSEQYFGPGTRLTVT.

The V gene is TRBV6-1, the J gene TRBJ2-7; D not certain. The germline CDR1 and CDR2 sequences are MNHNS and SASEGT. The CDR3 length is 14 residues. Trimming shortened V by 3 bases and J by 5 bases, and 14 bases separated the two germline ends. The CDR3: CASSDKFWPHEQYF. CDR3 sequence (DNA): TGTGCCAGCAGTGATAAATTTTGGCCTCACGAGCAGTACTTC.

The genes are TRBV6-5 and TRBJ1-6, with 8 bases that match TRBD1. J lost 9 bases, V lost 4 bases, and 2 bases had no gene match. This CDR3 spans 13 amino acids. Germline V gene sequence: CDR1 MNHEY, CDR2 SVGAGI. The CDR3 region is CASSSDRGSPLHF. CDR3 nucleotides: TGTGCCAGCAGTTCAGACAGGGGTTCACCCCTCCACTTT.

The rearrangement links TRBV27 to TRBJ2-1, with TRBD1 identical over 12 bases. CDR3 length equals 16 residues. The germline V gene encodes CDR1 MNHEY and CDR2 SMNVEV (reference sequence). The V segment lost 3 bases and the J segment 6 bases; nucleotides outside the gene matches: 6. The CDR3 nucleotides are TGTGCCAGCAGTTTCGACGGGGACAGGGGGCCCAATGAGCAGTTCTTC. Protein product: CASSFDGDRGPNEQFF.

Only one count was recorded for this clone. This rearrangement joins TRBV11-2 to TRBJ2-7, with TRBD2 matching over 9 bases. CDR1 is SGHAT and CDR2 is FQNNGV in the germline V gene. The ends lost 4 bases at V and 1 base at J; junction bases unmatched: 11. This CDR3 has 17 residues. The CDR3 DNA sequence: TGTGCCAGCAGCTCAAGAGGGACTAGCCACGTTTCCTACGAGCAGTACTTC. Amino acid sequence: CASSSRGTSHVSYEQYF.

The chain joins TRBV29-1 to TRBJ1-2; possible D gene TRBD1, 6 bases. Germline V CDR1 and CDR2: SQVTM, ANQGSEA. This CDR3 spans 12 amino acids. V was shortened by 4 bases and J by 8 bases, with 14 bases between the two germline ends. The CDR3 nucleotides are TGCAGCGTTGGGACAGCTAATAGGGGCTACACCTTC. It encodes CSVGTANRGYTF. The full variable domain, completed using reference TRBV29-1 and TRBJ1-2, is SAVISQKPSRDICQRGTSLTIQCQVDSQVTMMFWYRQQPGQSLTLIATANQGSEATYESGFVIDKFPISRPNLTFSTLTVSNMSPEDSSIYLCSVGTANRGYTFGSGTRLTVV.

This chain joins TRBV2 and TRBJ1-5; D perhaps matches TRBD1 (5 bases). The V gene's germline CDR1 is SNHLY and CDR2 FYNNEI. The CDR3 loop spans 14 amino acids. V lost 8 bases and J lost 5, with 16 bases in between. The CDR3 sequence: CASGRRQGYQPQHF. CDR3 DNA: TGTGCCAGCGGAAGACGTCAGGGATATCAGCCCCAGCATTTT.

This clone was observed a handful of times. V usage is TRBV12-3 or TRBV12-4 and J usage is TRBJ1-4; 8 bases map to TRBD1. V trimming: 6 bases; J trimming: 8 bases; junction bases outside the gene matches: 5. The CDR3 has 13 amino acids. As DNA, the CDR3 is TGTGCCAGCAGCAGGGGGCTGGGGGAAAAACTGTTTTTT. Translated: CASSRGLGEKLFF.

Here the CDR3 DNA reads TGCGCCAGCAGCTTGGAGCTGAGCCAAGAGACCCAGTACTTC. Translated: CASSLELSQETQYF. The V and J genes are TRBV5-1 and TRBJ2-5, with D unresolved. Germline CDR1 is SGHRS and CDR2 is YFSETQ. CDR3 length: 14 amino acids. V was shortened by 0 bases and J by 1 base, with 7 bases between the two germline ends.

The chain combines TRBV19 with TRBJ1-4; 9 bases line up with TRBD1. Germline V CDR1 and CDR2: LNHDA, SQIVND (reference sequence). The CDR3 totals 16 residues. V lost 4 bases to trimming and J lost 6 bases; unmatched junction nucleotides: 9. CDR3 nucleotides: TGTGCCAGTAGTACCCGCAACAGGGGGCGCGATGAAAAACTGTTTTTT. Residues: CASSTRNRGRDEKLFF. The complete variable domain, with remaining parts taken from reference TRBV19 and TRBJ1-4, reads DGGITQSPKYLFRKEGQNVTLSCEQNLNHDAMYWYRQDPGQGLRLIYYSQIVNDFQKGDIAEGYSVSREKKESFPLTVTSAQKNPTAFYLCASSTRNRGRDEKLFFGSGTQLSVL.

The chain employs TRBV6-5 and TRBJ2-7; D is unresolved. Germline V gene lookup returns CDR1 MNHEY and CDR2 SVGAGI. V lost 6 bases and J 0 bases, leaving 9 bases between the germline ends. The CDR3 contains 13 residues. CDR3 sequence: CASRRGSSYEQYF. The CDR3 DNA reads as TGTGCCAGCAGAAGAGGTAGCTCCTACGAGCAGTACTTC.

The chain has TRBV18 and TRBJ2-7; D is unclear. This CDR3 contains 17 residues. Germline CDR1 KGHSH, CDR2 LQKENI. The germline V and J ends were trimmed by 3 bases and 5 bases, with 23 bases remaining between them. The CDR3 loop reads CASSPPPNRVTINEQYF. The DNA of the CDR3 is TGTGCCAGCTCACCGCCTCCCAACCGGGTCACCATCAACGAGCAGTACTTC.

This rearrangement joins TRBV3-1 (or the pseudogene TRBV3-2) to TRBJ2-2; possibly TRBD2 for D (6 bases). This CDR3 spans 15 amino acids. Germline assignment: CDR1 LGHDT and CDR2 YNNKEL (reference sequence). The germline V and J ends were trimmed by 0 bases and 4 bases, with 9 bases remaining between them. The CDR3 protein is CASSQDRGTTGELFF. In DNA form, the CDR3 reads TGTGCCAGCAGCCAAGATCGCGGGACCACCGGGGAGCTGTTTTTT.

The chain links TRBV30 to TRBJ1-6, with D perhaps matching TRBD1 (5 bases). The length of the CDR3 is 16 residues. The germline V and J ends were trimmed by 2 bases and 14 bases, with 25 bases remaining between them. Germline assignment: CDR1 GTSNPN and CDR2 SVGIG (reference sequence). CDR3 nucleotides: TGTGCCTGGAGTTTCGGAATAGGGGCAGTGGGTTCGTCCCTCCACTTT. Residues: CAWSFGIGAVGSSLHF.

In this sample, this clone turned up once. The chain joins TRBV18 to TRBJ1-2; 11 bases match TRBD1. The junction had 6 bases not matched to a gene; V was cut back by 6 bases and J by 6 bases. CDR3 size: 14 residues. Per the germline V gene, CDR1 is KGHSH and CDR2 is LQKENI. The CDR3 DNA reads as TGTGCCAGCTCCCTCGGACAGGGGGCAAATGGCTACACCTTC. Protein sequence: CASSLGQGANGYTF.

The chain employs TRBV14 and TRBJ1-2, with 10 bases identical to TRBD1. The length of the CDR3 is 13 residues. Germline V lookup: CDR1 SGHDN, CDR2 FVKESK. V shed 5 bases, J shed 7 bases, and the junction held 4 bases outside the gene matches. The CDR3 nucleotides are TGTGCCAGCAGCTTGCGGACAGGGGGTGGCTACACCTTC. Protein sequence: CASSLRTGGGYTF.

The chain couples TRBV29-1 to TRBJ2-1; 9 bases fit TRBD2. V was pared by 5 bases and J by 1 base, with 3 bases of the junction left unmatched. CDR1 SQVTM and CDR2 ANQGSEA come from the germline V gene. This CDR3 is built from 14 residues. The CDR3 loop reads CSVLLAGSYNEQFF. DNA of the CDR3: TGCAGCGTTCTCCTAGCGGGATCCTACAATGAGCAGTTCTTC.

This chain connects TRBV7-2 to TRBJ1-1, with TRBD1 identical over 7 bases. The CDR3 has 14 residues. The junction had 4 bases not matched to a gene; V was cut back by 1 base and J by 5 bases. Germline CDR1 is SGHTA and CDR2 is FQGNSA. CDR3 in amino acids: CASSLVPRGTEAFF. In nucleotides, the CDR3 is TGTGCCAGCAGCTTAGTCCCCAGGGGGACTGAAGCTTTCTTT.

The rearrangement links TRBV10-2 to TRBJ2-1; the match to TRBD2 covers 7 bases. V shed 10 bases, J shed 6 bases, and the junction held 9 bases outside the gene matches. This CDR3 region has 13 residues. Germline CDR1 is WSHSY and CDR2 is SAAADI. CDR3 bases: TGCGCCATCTGGGACTACCGCACCAATGAGCAGTTCTTC. Residues: CAIWDYRTNEQFF.